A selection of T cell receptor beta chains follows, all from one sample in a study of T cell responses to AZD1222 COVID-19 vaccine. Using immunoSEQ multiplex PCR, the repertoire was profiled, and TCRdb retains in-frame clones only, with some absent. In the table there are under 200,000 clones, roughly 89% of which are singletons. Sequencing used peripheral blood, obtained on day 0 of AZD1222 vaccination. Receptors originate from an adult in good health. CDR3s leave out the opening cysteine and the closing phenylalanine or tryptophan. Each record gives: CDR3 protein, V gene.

CDR3: ASSIGIAAINGYT; V: TRBV19
CDR3: ASSQGLSGALADTQY; V: TRBV4-3
CDR3: ATSQSVGLAADNEQF; V: TRBV15
CDR3: ASSLGVPGTGELF; V: TRBV5-1
CDR3: ASRPPGTWQPQH; V: TRBV27
CDR3: ASSHTQQVQPQH; V: TRBV6-5
CDR3: ASSWWSYNEKLF; V: TRBV5-6
CDR3: ASSYGQPSYEQY; V: TRBV7-9
CDR3: ASSSGGETQY; V: TRBV7-9
CDR3: ASSWDIFNEQF; V: TRBV6-4
CDR3: ASSQDLRSPLH; V: TRBV3-1/TRBV3-2